Shown below are 3 T cell receptor beta chains from a single sample sequenced in a study of T cell clonotyping in hematopoietic cell transplantation. The table came from immunoSEQ multiplex PCR; TCRdb's copy has only in-frame clones and leaves some out. Of about 36,000 clones listed, 88% are singletons. The sequencing sample was made of peripheral blood mononuclear cells. The receptors stem from a woman aged 35 to 49 in good health. Some clones in this sample may be carry-over from other donors' samples.

The rearrangement joins TRBV7-2 to TRBJ2-1; TRBD2 matches 10 bases. The length of the CDR3 is 15 residues. J lost 4 bases, V lost 1 base, and 1 base had no gene match. Germline CDR1 SGHTA, CDR2 FQGNSA. Written as DNA, the CDR3 is TGTGCCAGCAGCTTAGGTAGCGGGAGGTACAATGAGCAGTTCTTC. Translated, it gives CASSLGSGRYNEQFF.

The chain joins TRBV6-5 to TRBJ1-4; D gene unclear. The germline gives CDR1 MNHEY, CDR2 SVGAGI. This CDR3 comprises 14 residues. V was clipped by 4 bases and J by 3 bases, with 9 bases between them. The CDR3 is CASSWSGANEKLFF. CDR3 nucleotide sequence: TGTGCCAGCAGTTGGTCCGGGGCTAATGAAAAACTGTTTTTT.

The chain employs TRBV6-1 and TRBJ1-4; D is undetermined. The CDR3 covers 14 residues. Germline CDR1 and CDR2: MNHNS and SASEGT. V lost 2 bases and J 14 bases, leaving 18 bases between the germline ends. The chain's CDR3 is CASSEQELRNWLFF. DNA of the CDR3: TGTGCCAGCAGTGAACAGGAGCTAAGGAACTGGCTGTTTTTT.